The 11 T cell receptor beta chains reported below all come from one sample, sequenced in a study of blood T cell repertoires in COVID-19 (dated by TCRdb to the early 2020s). The library was produced with the immunoSEQ multiplex PCR assay. TCRdb stores this immuneACCESS table with in-frame sequences only. Part of the clones is absent; in the studies checked, under half of the shortfall reflects unresolved V genes, and no reason is known for the rest. Here the sample has under 95,000 clones; 75% to 85% occur a single time. The ten biggest clones cover 29% of the sample. The specimen sequenced was peripheral blood. These receptors were collected from a woman of 80 years or more with acute or convalescent COVID-19.

J is TRBJ2-3 and V is TRBV13; 11 bases align to TRBD2. The CDR3 has 15 residues. Trimming at V came to 6 bases and at J to 8 bases, leaving 10 bases not matched to a gene. Germline V gene sequence: CDR1 PRHDT, CDR2 FYEKMQ (reference sequence). CDR3 nucleotide sequence: TGTGCCAGCAGAACAACTAGCGGGGGAGAGGGTACGCAGTATTTT. Translation: CASRTTSGGEGTQYF.

The chain employs TRBV18 and TRBJ2-5; the match to TRBD1 covers 7 bases. Trimming removed 3 bases from V and 6 bases from J; junction bases left unmatched: 13. Germline V gene sequence: CDR1 KGHSH, CDR2 LQKENI. The CDR3 is 16 residues long. Written as DNA, the CDR3 is TGTGCCAGCTCACCCCCGGGACAGCTTGCTATTAAGACCCAGTACTTC. It codes for CASSPPGQLAIKTQYF.

This chain links TRBV7-2 with TRBJ2-2, with D possibly TRBD2 on 7 matching bases. The V end was cut by 4 bases, the J end by 2 bases, with 17 bases between. This CDR3 spans 17 amino acids. Germline CDR1 is SGHTA and CDR2 is FQGNSA. CDR3 amino acids: CASSSPKGGGNTGELFF. CDR3 DNA sequence: TGTGCCAGCAGCTCCCCTAAGGGAGGGGGAAACACCGGGGAGCTGTTTTTT. Full variable domain (remainder filled in from reference TRBV7-2 and TRBJ2-2): GAGVSQSPSNKVTEKGKDVELRCDPISGHTALYWYRQSLGQGLEFLIYFQGNSAPDKSGLPSDRFSAERTGGSVSTLTIQRTQQEDSAVYLCASSSPKGGGNTGELFFGEGSRLTVL.

This clone was seen a few times. The V gene is TRBV7-2, the J gene TRBJ2-1; possibly TRBD2 for D (6 bases). V was clipped by 0 bases and J by 7 bases, with 16 bases between them. CDR1 and CDR2 (germline): SGHTA, FQGNSA. CDR3 length equals 16 residues. The CDR3 DNA reads TGTGCCAGCAGCTTAGCGCACGGGAGCCTTAGGAATGAGCAGTTCTTC. This gives the protein CASSLAHGSLRNEQFF.

This sequence joins TRBV7-2 and TRBJ1-3, with D unresolved. The CDR3 is made up of 13 amino acids. CDR1 SGHTA and CDR2 FQGNSA come from the germline V gene. Trimming stripped 6 bases from V and 0 bases from J, with 6 bases between. CDR3 sequence reads: CASSLSSGNTIYF. CDR3 sequence (DNA): TGTGCCAGCAGTCTCAGCTCTGGAAACACCATATATTTT.

This clone was seen only a few times. The genes are TRBV7-2 and TRBJ2-1; D uncertain. Germline V CDR1 and CDR2: SGHTA, FQGNSA. This CDR3 has 11 residues. V shed 2 bases and J shed 8 bases, with 4 bases lying between them. The CDR3 is CASSLYYEQFF. CDR3 nucleotide sequence: TGTGCCAGCAGCTTATACTATGAGCAGTTCTTC. The full variable domain, with the rest looked up from reference TRBV7-2 and TRBJ2-1, is GAGVSQSPSNKVTEKGKDVELRCDPISGHTALYWYRQSLGQGLEFLIYFQGNSAPDKSGLPSDRFSAERTGGSVSTLTIQRTQQEDSAVYLCASSLYYEQFFGPGTRLTVL.

V and J are TRBV7-2 and TRBJ2-1; D may be TRBD2 (6 bases). The V gene's germline CDR1 is SGHTA and CDR2 FQGNSA. There are 14 residues in the CDR3. Trimming pared 6 bases from V and 5 bases from J, leaving 14 bases between. The CDR3 DNA reads TGTGCCAGCAGTCGACGGGAGCGGGACAATGAGCAGTTCTTC. This sequence encodes CASSRRERDNEQFF.

This clone was seen only once. The gene calls are TRBV10-2 and TRBJ1-4; D may be TRBD1 (5 bases). The CDR3 length is 13 residues. Trimming shortened V by 6 bases and J by 7 bases, and 12 bases separated the two germline ends. The germline V gene has CDR1 WSHSY and CDR2 SAAADI. The CDR3 here is CASRKGRGEKLFF. The DNA for the CDR3 is TGCGCCAGCAGGAAGGGGCGGGGTGAAAAACTGTTTTTT.

The chain couples TRBV5-4 to TRBJ1-2; D call uncertain. Germline V gene data show CDR1 as SGHNT and CDR2 as YYREEE (reference sequence). The CDR3 loop spans 14 amino acids. Trimming cost V 7 bases and J 2 bases, with 15 bases left between them. Here the CDR3 DNA reads TGTGCCAGCCGATCGATACAGATAAACTATGGCTACACCTTC. It translates to CASRSIQINYGYTF.

The V gene is TRBV19, the J gene TRBJ2-2; D is uncertain. From germline, CDR1 is LNHDA and CDR2 SQIVND (reference sequence). The CDR3 sequence is 13 residues long. V was pared by 3 bases and J by 3 bases, with 5 bases between. The chain's CDR3 is CASSIGHTGELFF. DNA of the CDR3: TGTGCCAGTAGTATCGGTCACACCGGGGAGCTGTTTTTT.

This clone has only one observation. The V and J genes are TRBV2 and TRBJ1-2, with no clear D. The CDR3 spans 14 residues. Germline V gene lookup returns CDR1 SNHLY and CDR2 FYNNEI. With 5 bases removed from V and 0 bases from J, the gap between germline ends came to 10 bases. CDR3 in amino acids: CASSPYGANYGYTF. The CDR3 region has the DNA TGTGCCAGCAGTCCGTACGGGGCTAACTATGGCTACACCTTC.